What follows describes a single T cell receptor (beta chain). Random hexamers served to reverse transcribe roughly 0.5 to 1 ug RNA. Multiplex immunoSEQ PCR targeted 54 Vbeta and 13 Jbeta TCR beta segments. Using its own MiXCR run on the immunoSEQ multiplex PCR reads, TCRdb lists one record per CDR3 protein. The sample has around 170,000 distinct CDR3 sequences, under 95% seen once; the top ten hold approximately 0.075%. The entry originates in a study of CD8 T cells in Susac syndrome. The V segment lost 5 bases and the J segment 6 bases; nucleotides outside the gene matches: 5. This CDR3 has 13 amino acids. Germline CDR1 reads MNHEY; CDR2 reads SVGAGI.

This TCR was sampled from a human donor in good health. Sample: CD4+ T cells from PBMCs. V and J are TRBV6-5 and TRBJ1-1, with 8 bases matching TRBD1. CDR3 residues: CASSTWDRSEAFF. The CDR3 DNA reads as TGTGCCAGCAGTACATGGGACAGGTCTGAAGCTTTCTTT.